Shown below are 21 T cell receptor beta chains from a single sample sequenced in a study of HIV-infected patients and healthy controls (dated by TCRdb to between 2013 and 2015). Library preparation used 5' RACE. Sequenced on an Illumina MiSeq. Roughly 0.55 ug RNA was reverse transcribed with SuperScript III using primers against the alpha and beta constant regions. Separate alpha and beta chain libraries were made by chain-specific third strand synthesis with multiplexing indices. The public reads were run again by TCRdb, first through fastp at Q25 and then through MiXCR, and only productive beta chains were kept. Merged by CDR3 protein, the rows form single entries marked with the most common genes and DNA. A total of 12,000 or so distinct CDR3 sequences appear in this sample, around 9.3% of them only once. The ten largest clones add up to 23% of the sample. Whole blood was used without cell fractionation, so the repertoire reflected all unsorted peripheral T cells.

The sequences come from blood, collected before antiretroviral therapy. The receptors were gathered from an adult with HIV infection. The donor label of this sample is uncertain.

This clonotype has ten or more counts. V gene TRBV7-6 combines with J gene TRBJ2-5; D is unclear. The CDR3 is 12 residues long. V was pared by 2 bases and J by 4 bases, with 5 bases between. Germline V gene sequence: CDR1 SGHVS, CDR2 FNYEAQ. The DNA of the CDR3 is TGTGCCAGCAGCTTAATAGCAGAGACCCAGTACTTC. Protein: CASSLIAETQYF.

This clonotype showed up many times. The chain carries TRBV2 and TRBJ2-1, with 12 bases fitting TRBD2. CDR1 SNHLY and CDR2 FYNNEI come from the germline V gene. V lost 6 bases and J lost 8; bases outside the gene matches: 11. This CDR3 has 16 residues. The CDR3 sequence: CASRASTSGSRDEQFF. The DNA for the CDR3 is TGTGCCAGCAGGGCATCGACTAGCGGGAGTCGTGATGAGCAGTTCTTC. The whole variable domain, remainder taken from reference TRBV2 and TRBJ2-1, is EPEVTQTPSHQVTQMGQEVILRCVPISNHLYFYWYRQILGQKVEFLVSFYNNEISEKSEIFDDQFSVERPDGSNFTLKIRSTKLEDSAMYFCASRASTSGSRDEQFFGPGTRLTVL.

This clonotype was counted a few times. The J gene is TRBJ1-3, the V gene TRBV7-3, with D unclear. This CDR3 is built from 12 residues. Trimming cost V 2 bases and J 7 bases, with 6 bases left between them. Germline V lookup: CDR1 SGHTA, CDR2 FQGTGA. The CDR3 loop reads CASSLVSNTIYF. As DNA, the CDR3 is TGTGCCAGCAGCTTAGTTTCGAACACCATATATTTT.

The chain carries TRBV30 and TRBJ2-7; no definite D call. V gave up 1 base and J gave up 4 bases, with 11 bases separating them. The CDR3 consists of 13 residues. Germline V lookup: CDR1 GTSNPN, CDR2 SVGIG (reference sequence). The CDR3 nucleotides are TGTGCCTGGAGTGAAGGCCCCGGGTACGAGCAGTACTTC. As protein: CAWSEGPGYEQYF.

This clonotype showed up many times. V and J are TRBV4-2 and TRBJ2-7, with 8 bases lining up with TRBD2. Trimming cost V 0 bases and J 0 bases; bases outside gene matches: 4. CDR3 length: 16 amino acids. Germline V lookup: CDR1 LGHNA, CDR2 YNFKEQ. The CDR3 sequence: CASSQEGRGDSYEQYF. The DNA of the CDR3 is TGTGCCAGCAGCCAAGAAGGGCGGGGGGACTCCTACGAGCAGTACTTC.

This clonotype was observed many times. The chain uses TRBV27 and TRBJ2-7; 8 nucleotides agree with TRBD2. Germline V gene data show CDR1 as MNHEY and CDR2 as SMNVEV (reference sequence). CDR3 length: 13 residues. J gave up 3 bases and V 5 bases, and 3 bases lay outside the gene matches. This chain's CDR3 is CASSLGTSYEQYF. In DNA form, the CDR3 reads TGTGCCAGCAGTCTGGGGACTAGCTACGAGCAGTACTTC.

Relative to its sample, this clonotype is medium-sized. The V call is TRBV6-5, the J call TRBJ2-7, with 8 bases matching TRBD1. This CDR3 is built from 15 residues. V was clipped by 0 bases and J by 5 bases; unmatched bases: 6. Germline CDR1 is MNHEY and CDR2 is SVGAGI. DNA for the CDR3: TGTGCCAGCAGTTACTCGAGGCAGGGGGCCAACGAGCAGTACTTC. Translation: CASSYSRQGANEQYF.

Ten or more counts support this clonotype. V gene TRBV25-1 combines with J gene TRBJ2-4, with D possibly matching TRBD1 (5 bases). V gave up 2 bases and J gave up 11 bases, with 13 bases separating them. The CDR3 runs 13 residues. Per the germline V gene, CDR1 is MGHDK and CDR2 is SYGVNS. CDR3 DNA sequence: TGTGCCAGCAGTGAACTCGACAGAAAGGTTCAGTACTTC. As protein: CASSELDRKVQYF.

This clonotype has ten or more counts. V gene TRBV20-1 combines with J gene TRBJ2-6, with 9 bases lining up with TRBD1. This CDR3 is built from 21 residues. V dropped 4 bases and J dropped 4; count of bases not matched to a gene: 23. Per germline, CDR1 DFQATT and CDR2 SNEGSKA (reference sequence). This CDR3 reads CSAMFIGTGNGPLGGANVLTF. The CDR3 bases are TGCAGTGCTATGTTTATCGGGACAGGGAATGGTCCCCTCGGAGGGGCCAACGTCCTGACTTTC.

This clonotype showed up many times. This sequence joins TRBV29-1 and TRBJ1-1; D remains ambiguous. Trimming cost V 3 bases and J 4 bases, with 12 bases left between them. This CDR3 is built from 13 residues. Germline V gene lookup returns CDR1 SQVTM and CDR2 ANQGSEA. The DNA of the CDR3 is TGCAGCGTTGACGGCCGAACGGGCACTGAAGCTTTCTTT. Translation gives CSVDGRTGTEAFF.

This clonotype has at least ten counts. This chain uses TRBV12-3 or TRBV12-4 with TRBJ2-5; TRBD2 agrees at 13 bases. CDR3 length equals 15 residues. The junction had 5 bases not matched to a gene; V was cut back by 5 bases and J by 5 bases. For the CDR3, the DNA is TGTGCCAGCAGTCCCGGGACTAGCGGGGAGGAGACCCAGTACTTC. Translating gives CASSPGTSGEETQYF.

This clonotype was detected many times. This rearrangement joins TRBV3-1 to TRBJ1-5, with D unresolved. Germline loops: CDR1 LGHDT, CDR2 YNNKEL (reference sequence). The CDR3 length is 15 residues. Trimming left V 1 base short and J 0 bases short, with 7 bases between. Here the CDR3 DNA reads TGTGCCAGCAGCCAAGCCAGCAGTAGCAATCAGCCCCAGCATTTT. This encodes CASSQASSSNQPQHF.

This clonotype qualifies as medium-sized. The chain joins TRBV9 to TRBJ2-7; 7 bases fit TRBD1. This CDR3 contains 15 residues. Germline values: CDR1 SGDLS, CDR2 YYNGEE. Unmatched junction bases numbered 6, after V lost 3 bases and J lost 0 bases. CDR3 DNA sequence: TGTGCCAGCAGCGAGGGACAGCTGAGCTCCTACGAGCAGTACTTC. It specifies CASSEGQLSSYEQYF.

This clonotype was observed many times. This chain joins TRBV20-1 and TRBJ2-5, with D perhaps TRBD2 (5 bases). Between the trimmed V and J ends, which lost 4 bases and 5 bases, there was a span of 17 bases. The CDR3 contains 14 residues. CDR1 and CDR2 (germline): DFQATT, SNEGSKA (reference sequence). CDR3 bases: TGCAGTGCTAACCATCCTCTGAAGCGGGAGACCCAGTACTTC. Translating gives CSANHPLKRETQYF.

This clonotype was seen at least ten times. This chain connects TRBV19 to TRBJ2-1; D is undetermined. Trimming shortened V by 9 bases and J by 6 bases, and 12 bases separated the two germline ends. Germline lookup yields CDR1 LNHDA and CDR2 SQIVND (reference sequence). CDR3 length: 12 amino acids. The CDR3 nucleotides are TGTGCCAGCCGATCATCAGGCAATGAGCAGTTCTTC. This sequence encodes CASRSSGNEQFF.

The chain is built from TRBV15 and TRBJ2-7, with TRBD1 matching 10 bases. Germline CDR1 is LNHNV and CDR2 is YYDKDF (reference sequence). The junction had 3 bases not matched to a gene; V was cut back by 1 base and J by 6 bases. The CDR3 is made up of 14 amino acids. The CDR3 protein is CATSRGGQGGEQYF. The DNA for the CDR3 is TGTGCCACCAGCAGAGGAGGACAGGGGGGCGAGCAGTACTTC.

This clonotype was detected many times. The rearrangement joins TRBV10-1 to TRBJ2-3; no firm D call. From germline, CDR1 is WNHNN and CDR2 SYGVQD (reference sequence). V was trimmed by 3 bases and J by 2 bases, leaving 12 bases between them. There are 15 residues in the CDR3. The DNA of the CDR3 is TGCGCCAGCAGTGATGAGCTTGGGCCCACAGATACGCAGTATTTT. Its translation: CASSDELGPTDTQYF.

In its sample, this clonotype was seen a few times. The chain links TRBV7-3 to TRBJ2-2, with 10 bases lining up with TRBD2. CDR1 is SGHTA, CDR2 FQGTGA, per germline. The ends lost 3 bases at V and 5 bases at J; junction bases unmatched: 6. The CDR3 contains 16 residues. The CDR3 protein is CASSFSSGSGTGELFF. CDR3 coding DNA: TGTGCCAGCAGCTTCTCTAGCGGGAGTGGTACCGGGGAGCTGTTTTTT. The full variable domain, with the rest looked up from reference TRBV7-3 and TRBJ2-2, is GAGVSQTPSNKVTEKGKYVELRCDPISGHTALYWYRQSLGQGPEFLIYFQGTGAADDSGLPNDRFFAVRPEGSVSTLKIQRTERGDSAVYLCASSFSSGSGTGELFFGEGSRLTVL.

This clonotype is termed large. The chain combines TRBV10-1 with TRBJ2-1; D remains ambiguous. This CDR3 is built from 15 residues. The V gene lost 3 bases and the J gene lost 5 bases, with 14 bases spanning the gap. Germline V lookup: CDR1 WNHNN, CDR2 SYGVQD (reference sequence). The CDR3 is CASSDEFGINNEQFF. DNA of the CDR3: TGCGCCAGCAGTGACGAATTTGGCATAAACAATGAGCAGTTCTTC.

This clonotype was observed many times. The V gene is TRBV2, the J gene TRBJ2-3; 8 bases map to TRBD2. V lost 3 bases to trimming and J lost 3 bases; unmatched junction nucleotides: 2. The germline CDR1 and CDR2 sequences are SNHLY and FYNNEI. There are 14 residues in the CDR3. The CDR3 is CASSEGGRTDTQYF. The CDR3 nucleotides are TGTGCCAGCAGTGAGGGCGGGAGGACAGATACGCAGTATTTT.

This clonotype has ten or more counts. V and J are TRBV12-3 or TRBV12-4 and TRBJ2-5; 12 positions agree with TRBD2. After removal of 4 bases from V and 4 bases from J, the junction contained 7 bases not matched to a gene. The CDR3 extends over 16 amino acids. The CDR3, as DNA: TGTGCCAGCAGTTCTCTAGCGGGGGGGCTTGGAGAGACCCAGTACTTC. It specifies CASSSLAGGLGETQYF.